Shown below are 25 T cell receptor beta chains from a single sample sequenced in a study of post-analysis software for immune sequencing data. Study-level findings and limits: Controls showed lower frequencies than patients for roughly 5 TRBV segments, and TRBV5-6, TRBV5-1 and TRBV20-1 were among these.

The antigens for these receptors are not known. Incorporated into the TCR beta cDNA libraries were unique molecular identifiers, which served to reduce PCR and sequencing biases. One entry per CDR3 protein results from TCRdb running MiXCR on the PCR reads. The table has some 800,000 distinct CDR3 sequences, about half seen once. Sequenced: blood. The receptors shown here come from a girl between 5 and 17 years old with multiple sclerosis.

This clonotype was counted only a few times. This rearrangement joins TRBV20-1 to TRBJ2-7; 9 bases map to TRBD2. In germline, CDR1 is DFQATT, CDR2 SNEGSKA (reference sequence). J was trimmed by 7 bases and V by 6 bases; bases with no gene match: 13. The length of the CDR3 is 14 residues. The CDR3 sequence: CSAIPGLAPEEQYF. DNA of the CDR3: TGCAGTGCCATACCAGGACTAGCGCCCGAGGAGCAGTACTTC.

This clonotype has a single count. At one boundary the junction diverges from the germline segment, which might be a read error. The V call is TRBV12-3 or TRBV12-4, the J call TRBJ2-1, with a weak D call TRBD1 (6 bases). The DNA end favors TRBJ2-7, so the J call may be wrong. There are 14 residues in the CDR3. The CDR3 region has the DNA TGTGCCGGCAGTTCTCAGGGGTTCTCCTACGAGCAGTACTTC. As protein: CAGSSQGFSYEQYF.

This clonotype occurred many times. The CDR3 region is CASSQEPTAYHNYGYTF. In DNA, the CDR3 is TGCGCCAGCAGCCAAGAACCTACAGCCTACCATAACTATGGCTACACCTTC. The rearrangement joins TRBV4-1 to TRBJ1-2; D uncertain. This CDR3 has 17 amino acids. Trimming shortened V by 0 bases and J by 1 base, and 15 bases separated the two germline ends. The germline gives CDR1 MGHRA, CDR2 YSYEKL.

This clonotype was seen a few times. The V call is TRBV6-2 or TRBV6-3, the J call TRBJ1-2; D might be TRBD1 (5 bases). This CDR3 has 14 residues. The V end lost 7 bases, the J end lost 4 bases, and 16 bases lay between the germline ends. The germline gives CDR1 MNHEY, CDR2 SVGEGT. For the CDR3, the DNA is TGTGCCAGCACCCAGGGATGGTTTTCCTATGGCTACACCTTC. The encoded protein is CASTQGWFSYGYTF.

The chain is built from TRBV20-1 and TRBJ2-5; 9 bases map to TRBD2. The DNA end is more similar to TRBJ2-7, so the J call may be wrong. The germline CDR1 and CDR2 sequences are DFQATT and SNEGSKA (reference sequence). CDR3 length: 15 amino acids. This CDR3 reads CSAKRGLAVAYEQYF. The CDR3 region has the DNA TGCAGTGCTAAACGGGGACTAGCCGTGGCGTACGAGCAGTACTTC.

The rearrangement joins TRBV19 to TRBJ1-1; the D is unclear. Germline V gives CDR1 LNHDA, CDR2 SQIVND (reference sequence). The CDR3 runs to 12 residues. Trimming shortened V by 4 bases and J by 5 bases, and 8 bases separated the two germline ends. This chain's CDR3 is CASSSTFTEAFF. The CDR3 DNA reads TGTGCCAGTAGTAGTACTTTTACTGAAGCTTTCTTT.

This clonotype turned up a few times. V gene TRBV6-6 combines with J gene TRBJ2-7, with 12 bases matching TRBD2. Trimming cost V 4 bases and J 0 bases; bases outside gene matches: 1. The germline CDR1 and CDR2 sequences are MNHNY and SVGAGI (reference sequence). The CDR3 totals 15 residues. CDR3 DNA: TGTGCCAGCAGTTGGACTAGCGGGGCCTCCTACGAGCAGTACTTC. Protein sequence: CASSWTSGASYEQYF.

This clonotype was seen more than once but under ten times. This sequence joins TRBV7-2 and TRBJ2-1, with D hard to call. The CDR3 totals 14 residues. Germline CDR1 reads SGHTA; CDR2 reads FQGNSA. V lost 8 bases to trimming and J lost 6 bases, with 17 bases between them. The CDR3, as DNA: TGTGCCAGCTCCCCAGTCCCACGGCGCAATGAGCAGTTCTTC. Translated, it gives CASSPVPRRNEQFF. Combining the CDR3 with reference TRBV7-2 and TRBJ2-1 gives the whole variable domain GAGVSQSPSNKVTEKGKDVELRCDPISGHTALYWYRQSLGQGLEFLIYFQGNSAPDKSGLPSDRFSAERTGGSVSTLTIQRTQQEDSAVYLCASSPVPRRNEQFFGPGTRLTVL.

This sequence joins TRBV7-9 and TRBJ1-6; D not resolved. This CDR3 is built from 17 residues. Trimming removed 4 bases at V and 0 bases at J, with 13 bases between. CDR1 SEHNR and CDR2 FQNEAQ come from the germline V gene (reference sequence). In nucleotides, the CDR3 is TGTGCCAGCAGCTCCTCGACGGAGAGCTCCTATAATTCACCCCTCCACTTT. Encoded protein: CASSSSTESSYNSPLHF.

This chain links TRBV28 with TRBJ2-1; no definite D call. V gave up 3 bases and J gave up 5 bases, with 8 bases separating them. CDR1 and CDR2 from the germline V gene are MDHEN and SYDVKM. The CDR3 is 13 residues long. The CDR3 sequence: CASSFRPDNEQFF. The CDR3 bases are TGTGCCAGCAGTTTTAGGCCGGACAATGAGCAGTTCTTC.

With respect to this clonotype: One junction end disagrees with the germline gene, perhaps due to a read error. The gene calls are TRBV27 and TRBJ1-2, with 11 nucleotides matching TRBD1. Germline-derived CDR1 and CDR2 are MNHEY and SMNVEV (reference sequence). CDR3 size: 16 residues. The CDR3 nucleotides read TGTGCCGGCAGCCTGGACAGGGGGCGATCCACCGATGGCTACACCTTC. Its translation: CAGSLDRGRSTDGYTF.

This chain's CDR3 is CASSLIQGPSYEQYF. The CDR3 nucleotides read TGTGCCAGCAGTTTAATCCAGGGGCCATCCTACGAGCAGTACTTC. The chain joins TRBV28 to TRBJ2-7; possible D gene TRBD1, 6 bases. The CDR3 runs to 15 residues. Trimming removed 2 bases from V and 1 base from J, with 12 bases in between. Germline V CDR1 and CDR2: MDHEN, SYDVKM.

This clonotype was found a few times. As DNA, the CDR3 is TGCAGCGTGCCCGGGAGCTCCTACAATGAGCAGTTCTTC. This codes for CSVPGSSYNEQFF. This rearrangement joins TRBV29-1 to TRBJ2-1; tentative D call: TRBD2 (6 bases). CDR1 and CDR2 (germline): SQVTM, ANQGSEA. The CDR3 is made up of 13 amino acids. The V gene lost 6 bases and the J gene lost 0 bases, with 9 bases spanning the gap.

The CDR3 loop is CASSAGTSGADTQYF. CDR3 in DNA: TGCGCCAGCAGCGCCGGGACTAGCGGGGCAGATACGCAGTATTTT. The chain combines TRBV5-1 with TRBJ2-3; 13 bases are shared with TRBD2. V lost 4 bases, J lost 4 bases, and 3 bases stayed unmatched. Per the germline V gene, CDR1 is SGHRS and CDR2 is YFSETQ. The CDR3 sequence is 15 residues long.

The V gene is TRBV5-1, the J gene TRBJ1-2, with D unresolved. The CDR3 consists of 15 residues. Germline CDR1 and CDR2: SGHRS and YFSETQ. Between the trimmed V and J ends, which lost 0 bases and 0 bases, there was a span of 9 bases. CDR3 loop: CASSLETSPNYGYTF. The CDR3, as DNA: TGCGCCAGCAGCTTGGAGACAAGCCCTAACTATGGCTACACCTTC.

Only a few counts were recorded for this clonotype. The chain links TRBV7-9 to TRBJ2-7, with D perhaps being TRBD1 or TRBD2 (5 bases each). The DNA end favors TRBJ2-5, so the J call may be wrong. The CDR3 runs 15 residues. Per germline, CDR1 SEHNR and CDR2 FQNEAQ (reference sequence). CDR3 sequence (DNA): TGTGCCAGCAGCTCCCGAGGGGAAGTAGGAGAGACCCAGTACTTC. Its protein is CASSSRGEVGETQYF.

As concerns this clonotype: One end of the junction does not line up with germline, which may come from a read error. The chain employs TRBV27 and TRBJ1-6; TRBD1 matches at 9 bases. Germline loops: CDR1 MNHEY, CDR2 SMNVEV (reference sequence). CDR3 size: 14 residues. The CDR3: CASSSDRGGSPPHF. CDR3 sequence (DNA): TGTGCCAGCAGTTCGGACAGGGGTGGCTCACCCCCCCACTTT.

The genes are TRBV19 and TRBJ2-3; the match to TRBD2 covers 10 bases. CDR1 and CDR2 from the germline V gene are LNHDA and SQIVND (reference sequence). This CDR3 is 14 amino acids long. With V trimmed by 7 bases and J by 2 bases, 3 bases remained unmatched. CDR3 protein: CASKLAGSTDTQYF. The CDR3 DNA sequence: TGTGCCAGTAAACTAGCGGGATCCACAGATACGCAGTATTTT.

This clonotype has a handful of counts. V and J are TRBV12-3 or TRBV12-4 and TRBJ2-1, with TRBD2 matching over 8 bases. V was pared by 6 bases and J by 8 bases, with 9 bases of the junction left unmatched. The CDR3 totals 14 residues. CDR3 nucleotide sequence: TGTGCCAGCAGCCCCCGACTTAGCGGGGATGAGCAGTTCTTC. This gives the protein CASSPRLSGDEQFF.

The gene calls are TRBV7-8 and TRBJ2-1; D perhaps matches TRBD1 (6 bases). V lost 1 base, J lost 1 base, and 11 bases lay in between. Per germline, CDR1 SGHVS and CDR2 FQNEAQ. The CDR3 totals 16 residues. In DNA form, the CDR3 reads TGTGCCAGCAGCTTAGGCAGGGGAACTTCCTACAATGAGCAGTTCTTC. Protein sequence: CASSLGRGTSYNEQFF.

In this sample, this clonotype turned up a few times. The chain carries TRBV29-1 and TRBJ2-3; 7 bases map to TRBD2. V shed 3 bases and J 5 bases; nucleotides not matched to a gene: 8. CDR1 and CDR2 (germline): SQVTM, ANQGSEA. The CDR3 has 14 residues. The DNA of the CDR3 is TGCAGCGTTGACGCGGCGGGAGAGGTAGATACGCAGTATTTT. Amino acids: CSVDAAGEVDTQYF.

CDR3 bases: TGTGCCAGCAGTTTTCGGATTACCACTGAAGCTTTCTTT. This sequence encodes CASSFRITTEAFF. This chain uses TRBV12-3 or TRBV12-4 with TRBJ1-1; no reliable D call. The V gene lost 3 bases and the J gene lost 4 bases, with 9 bases spanning the gap. The CDR3 is 13 residues long.

The gene calls are TRBV29-1 and TRBJ2-5, with 10 bases matching TRBD1. The CDR3 consists of 13 residues. Germline V gene data show CDR1 as SQVTM and CDR2 as ANQGSEA. The junction had 7 bases not matched to a gene; V was cut back by 7 bases and J by 5 bases. The CDR3 bases are TGCAGCGCCCTCGGGACAGGGGCGGAGACCCAGTACTTC. Amino acid sequence: CSALGTGAETQYF.

A few counts support this clonotype. This rearrangement joins TRBV12-3 or TRBV12-4 to TRBJ2-5; a weak D match, TRBD2 (6 bases). The V and J ends lost 5 bases and 4 bases respectively, with 17 bases between them. The CDR3 length is 15 residues. Here the CDR3 DNA reads TGTGCCAGCAGTCATGGGACTCTTGGGGGAGAGACCCAGTACTTC. It yields the protein CASSHGTLGGETQYF.

The rearrangement joins TRBV4-1 to TRBJ2-7; 9 positions agree with TRBD1. Germline CDR1 is MGHRA and CDR2 is YSYEKL. The CDR3 is made up of 15 amino acids. J was trimmed by 3 bases and V by 0 bases; bases with no gene match: 3. The CDR3 protein is CASSQDWDRDYEQYF. The CDR3 DNA follows: TGCGCCAGCAGCCAAGATTGGGACAGGGACTACGAGCAGTACTTC.